This T cell receptor (beta chain) was found in a study of type 1 regulatory T cells. About the research overall: An in vitro protocol generated T-allo10, a Tr1-enriched, alloantigen-specific CD4 T cell product.

Study-wide results and caveats: Compared with non-Tr1 cells, Tr1 cells showed a narrower TCR repertoire.

J gave up 0 bases and V 7 bases, and 7 bases lay outside the gene matches. The CDR3 length is 14 residues. The germline CDR1 and CDR2 sequences are DFQATT and SNEGSKA (reference sequence). One entry per CDR3 protein results from TCRdb running MiXCR on the reads. The sample holds about 62,000 distinct CDR3 sequences, 62% seen once. As to this clonotype: The antigen is undetermined.

J is TRBJ1-1 and V is TRBV20-1, with 8 bases lining up with TRBD1. Sequenced: cultured non-Tr1 T cells, either the whole culture or a sorted T cell fraction (not recorded which). The receptor comes from a human donor in good health. CDR3 nucleotide sequence: TGCAGTGTCATACAGGGGGGAATGAACACTGAAGCTTTCTTT. Its protein product is CSVIQGGMNTEAFF.